Detailed here is one T cell receptor (beta chain). The antigen remains undetermined. Genomic DNA was employed as the template in profiling TCR beta VDJ and CDR3. One entry per CDR3 protein results from TCRdb running MiXCR on the reads. The data contain roughly 170,000 distinct CDR3 sequences, approximately 48% of them seen just once; the ten biggest clones take up under 15%. Flow cytometry had shown expanded CD8+CD57+ cells in the patients chosen for sequencing. Among the patients, none had received any therapy at the time of blood sampling. Germline V gene data show CDR1 as LNHDA and CDR2 as SQIVND (reference sequence). The V end was cut by 3 bases, the J end by 4 bases, with 13 bases between. This CDR3 is 14 amino acids long. These data belong to a study of CD8+CD57+ T cells in acquired aplastic anemia. Overall study: Sorted CD4+ and CD8+ cells gave a mean 3.2 ug DNA, range about 0.2 to 27.4 ug. Notes on the study in general: Comparison of patients with controls identified about 27 shared CD8+ CDR3 sequences.

The receptor's source is a human donor with aplastic anemia. The V call is TRBV19, the J call TRBJ2-7; tentative D call: TRBD2 (6 bases). Material: sorted CD4+, CD8+, or CD8+CD57+ T cells (not recorded which) from PBMCs. In DNA form, the CDR3 reads TGTGCCAGTAGTATCGGGGGACCAGGGTACGAGCAGTACTTC. Protein sequence: CASSIGGPGYEQYF.